This T cell receptor (beta chain) was sequenced for a study of Graves' ophthalmopathy and Graves' hyperthyroidism. The hyperthyroidism patients had a new diagnosis of under 2 months' duration and were aged 18 to 65. For repertoire sequencing, the TCR beta CDR3 regions were amplified from RNA transcripts. First-round RT-PCR used HTBI primers; second-round multiplex PCR followed. TCRdb reanalysed the multiplex PCR reads using MiXCR and keeps one entry per CDR3 protein. The table has 400,000 to 450,000 distinct CDR3 sequences, roughly 20% seen once. V shed 6 bases and J 3 bases; nucleotides not matched to a gene: 7. This CDR3 has 14 amino acids. Germline CDR1 is SEHNR and CDR2 is FQNEAQ (reference sequence). This clonotype was seen at least ten times.

The rearrangement links TRBV7-9 to TRBJ2-5, with TRBD2 matching 7 bases. The sequenced sample was peripheral blood. This TCR was sampled from a woman aged 18-29 years with stable Graves' hyperthyroidism. DNA of the CDR3: TGTGCCAGCAGACCAGGGCTAGCGGAAGAGACCCAGTACTTC. This codes for CASRPGLAEETQYF.